This T cell receptor beta chain was recorded in a study of identical twins. The sample holds a few counts of this clonotype. Germline loops: CDR1 SNHLY, CDR2 FYNNEI. Trimming took off 6 bases at V and 1 base at J, with 12 bases between the two ends. The CDR3 runs 15 residues. A single record per CDR3 protein comes from TCRdb applying MiXCR to the 5' RACE reads. This sample has more than 400,000 distinct CDR3 sequences, with 15% found just once. This sample was shared with a second study, whose subject was yellow fever vaccine responses in identical twins.

The sequence came from a woman aged 18-30 years in good health. This chain uses TRBV2 with TRBJ2-2, with D perhaps matching TRBD1 (6 bases). Source material: CD4+ T cells sorted from blood. The CDR3 region has the DNA TGTGCCAGCAGGGAGACAGGACTGAACACCGGGGAGCTGTTTTTT. Its translation is CASRETGLNTGELFF.